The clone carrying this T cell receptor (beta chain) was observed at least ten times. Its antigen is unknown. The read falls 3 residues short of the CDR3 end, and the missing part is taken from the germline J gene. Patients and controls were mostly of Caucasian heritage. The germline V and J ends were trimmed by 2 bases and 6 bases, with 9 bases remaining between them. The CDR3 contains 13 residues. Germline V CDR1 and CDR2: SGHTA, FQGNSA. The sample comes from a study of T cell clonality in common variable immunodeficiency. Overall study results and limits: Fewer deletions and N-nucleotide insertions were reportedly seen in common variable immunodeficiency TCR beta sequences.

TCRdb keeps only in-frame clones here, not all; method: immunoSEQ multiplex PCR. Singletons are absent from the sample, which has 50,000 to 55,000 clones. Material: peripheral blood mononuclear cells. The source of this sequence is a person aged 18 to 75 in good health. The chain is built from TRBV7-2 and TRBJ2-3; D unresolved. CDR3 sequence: CASSLSPVDTQYF. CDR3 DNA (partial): TGTGCCAGCAGCTTATCTCCGGTGGATACG.